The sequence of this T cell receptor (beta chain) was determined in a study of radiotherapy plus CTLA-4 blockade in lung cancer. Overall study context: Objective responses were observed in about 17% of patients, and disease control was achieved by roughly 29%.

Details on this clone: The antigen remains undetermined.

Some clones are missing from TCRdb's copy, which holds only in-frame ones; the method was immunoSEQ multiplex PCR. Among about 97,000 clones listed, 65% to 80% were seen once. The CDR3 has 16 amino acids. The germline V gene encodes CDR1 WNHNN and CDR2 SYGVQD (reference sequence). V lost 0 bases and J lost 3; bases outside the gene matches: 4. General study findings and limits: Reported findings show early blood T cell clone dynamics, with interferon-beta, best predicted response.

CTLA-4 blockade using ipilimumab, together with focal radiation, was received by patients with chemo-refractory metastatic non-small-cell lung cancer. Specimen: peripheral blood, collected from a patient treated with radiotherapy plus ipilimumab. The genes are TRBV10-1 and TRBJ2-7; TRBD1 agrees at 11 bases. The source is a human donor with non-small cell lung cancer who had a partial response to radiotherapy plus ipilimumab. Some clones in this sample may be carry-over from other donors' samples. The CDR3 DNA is TGCGCCAGCAGTGAGTCGAGGGGGACAGGGGGCTACGAGCAGTACTTC. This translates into CASSESRGTGGYEQYF.